This T cell receptor (beta chain) was profiled in a study of cytomegalovirus exposure and HLA in healthy donors (dated by TCRdb to 2016 to 2017). Regarding the complete study: In an earlier analysis of about 560 of the donors, under 300 Gb of sequence data and 117 million unique TCR beta sequences from 180 million or so T cells were reported. A later analysis re-analyzed previously published TCR beta repertoires from 666 donors and added high-resolution HLA genotyping to study TCR occurrence patterns. An early release covering about 600 HLA-typed donors comprised roughly 300 gigabases of sequencing data and tens of millions of unique TCR sequences. The study used immunosequencing to profile the T cell repertoires of several hundred subjects and linked those repertoires to cytomegalovirus serostatus. The number of donors typed differed by locus, with roughly 620-630 for A, B, C, DRB1 and DQB1, more than 500 for DQA1, over 600 for DPA1, and 450 to 480 for DPB1. Every repertoire in the discovery cohort had been generated on one and the same sequencing platform. Of the roughly 400 genotyped donors, approximately 83% fell in the genetic ancestry cluster associated with self-reported Caucasian donors. Rather than using new phenotypic data, the later analysis identified candidate immune exposures from TCR beta sequences and from how often those sequences occurred across donors. In an earlier analysis of more than 550 of the donors, high-throughput TCR beta sequencing was used to judge whether each TCR beta V gene segment behaved as functional or pseudogenic. In addition to the first cohort of about 650 subjects, a separate validation cohort of approximately 130 different subjects was used. The study aimed to test whether cataloging public T cell receptors could reveal signatures of past pathogen exposure. Genome-wide SNP genotypes for about 65% of the 666 donors were used in a later genetic analysis, which treated that subset as a discovery cohort. To predict cytomegalovirus infection status, the study brought together high-throughput TCR immunosequencing, statistical association of individual TCRs with disease status, and machine learning. Alongside the repertoire data, information on donor age, sex, ethnicity and CMV serostatus was compiled. Roughly 5 DR-DQ haplotypes were handled as single units for association and clustering, since linkage in the cohort was strong. Among about 390 genotyped donors of the cohort, an average of around 240,000 unique TCR beta nucleotide sequences were sequenced per donor, around 20% of them non-productive. Class I and class II HLA loci were covered by the typing at four-digit resolution.

Only one count was recorded for this clone. Its specific antigen is unknown. No base qualities exist here, and no much larger clone lies one base off it. Library creation used the immunoSEQ multiplex PCR assay. For the multiplex PCR, a mixture combining 60 forward primers for TCR Vbeta segments and 13 reverse primers for TCR Jbeta segments was used. The CDR3 region of rearranged TCR beta genes was amplified from genomic DNA with a multiplex PCR assay. The amplified TCR beta libraries were sequenced on the Illumina HiSeq System as 87-base-pair reads. In the original analysis: A later analysis counted about 80 million unique TCR beta chains across the 666 repertoires, and some 11 million of these chains were shared by at least two donors. To remove PCR and sequencing errors, raw reads were error-corrected and collapsed into unique sequences using a nearest-neighbor algorithm that merged closely related sequences. Alignment of CDR3 sequences to IMGT reference sequences was used to assign V, D and J gene segments. For a sequence to be retained, at least a six-nucleotide match to both a V gene segment and a J gene segment was required. A rearrangement counted as productive if the CDR3 had no stop codons and remained in frame with V and J, and every other rearrangement counted as non-productive. CDR3 was defined according to IMGT convention as the region running from the second conserved V-encoded cysteine to the conserved J-encoded phenylalanine. Sequences without an unambiguous match to a single V gene segment were excluded from the earlier analysis of approximately 560 of the donors. An earlier analysis of 587 of the donors classified V segments as functional when productive rearrangements were above 56.7% and as segregating when the standard deviation between donors was above 5%. A statistical classification framework was developed to diagnose cytomegalovirus status using the catalog of TCR beta chain sequences. A later analysis assigned V and J genes by comparing TCR nucleotide sequences with IMGT/GENE-DB human TR gene sequences. Using the TCRdist pipeline, a later analysis assigned CDR3 sequences along with most-parsimonious VDJ recombination scenarios. In a later analysis, each TCR beta chain was defined by its CDR3 amino acid sequence together with its V-gene family, and reads lacking a unique V-gene family were excluded. A later analysis removed several hundred highly shared, low-generation-probability nucleotide sequences to deal with suspected cross-contamination and a sequencing artifact. In a later analysis, a clonal expansion index for each public chain was calculated from normalized within-repertoire ranks of inferred template counts. In a later analysis, generation probabilities were computed with a VDJ recombination model fitted to out-of-frame rearrangements, and the resulting probabilities were checked against IGoR. A later analysis scored TCR-TCR, TCR-HLA and TCR-CMV co-occurrence with hypergeometric tests, applying a repertoire-size bias correction to TCR pairs. A later analysis estimated false discovery rates by permuting HLA or CMV assignments 20 times. In a later analysis, co-occurring TCRs were grouped with DBSCAN, and TCRdist sequence similarity was added when clustering was performed within HLA-allele-positive subsets. Co-occurrence clustering excluded repertoires with fewer than 30,000 or more than 120,000 public chains, plus five with anomalous nucleotide sharing. The clones in this table, taken by TCRdb from immuneACCESS, are in-frame only. Not every clone is retained; where verified, under half of the shortfall comes from an unresolved V gene, and the cause of the rest is unknown. For V, J and clone size, that table is used; D and trimming come from the DNA. This sample is represented by over 80,000 clones; roughly 74% of them were singletons. The ten top clones hold 13% to 15% of the sample.

The investigation overall reported the following: While some public TCRs were present in many individuals, most TCR sequences turned up only very rarely across donors. For the cohort, immune exposure information was limited to CMV serostatus. HLA typing was unavailable for some donors at each locus, so association tests used only the typed subset. The study listed approximately 150 TCR beta chains as associated with cytomegalovirus. It was suggested by the authors that the approach could potentially be generalized to other disease states and immunological phenotypes. In a later analysis, several top co-occurrence clusters were reported to appear linked to parvovirus B19, influenza, CMV and Epstein-Barr virus. A later genetic analysis reported fewer N-insertions in productive TCRs among donors in an Asian-associated ancestry cluster than the roughly 690-donor mean. The sequencing pipeline was judged likely to have produced a cluster of highly shared sequence variants as a technical artifact. V-gene and J-gene trimming of TCR beta chains was associated with a missense DCLRE1C variant in a later genetic analysis, and the association was replicated in an independent cohort. In vitro tests confirmed that a few of the cytomegalovirus-associated TCR beta chains recognize cytomegalovirus antigens. The presence/absence analyses assumed that sequencing depth was roughly uniform across donors, and that assumption may not be true. Assigning TCR associations to individual alleles was difficult when HLA alleles, especially DR and DQ, strongly co-occurred. The classifier was reported to diagnose cytomegalovirus status with high specificity and sensitivity in both the original cohort and the validation cohort. A further reported finding was that TCR beta sequences accurately predicted the HLA-A and HLA-B alleles for most subjects in the first cohort. Some IMGT-functional V segments, including TRBV6-2 and TRBV6-3, could not be distinguished by the 87-base-pair reads and were therefore excluded. In this cohort, only TCR beta chains were sequenced, and detectable features were limited by the absence of alpha or paired-chain data. At a false discovery rate of 0.05, a later analysis linked 15,000 to 20,000 TCR beta sequences to specific HLA alleles. Linkage disequilibrium might explain the correlated functional status among segregating V segments, but an unknown experimental factor could not be excluded. According to a later analysis, most CMV-associated TCR beta chains appeared to be HLA-restricted, and the HLA associations seemed to be driven largely by CMV exposure. In a later analysis, the rate of TCR association differed among HLA loci, with DRB1 alleles having the most associated TCRs and HLA-C alleles having the fewest. Because counts were too low, about 18 rarely observed V segments, including chromosome 9 orphons, were excluded from the earlier analysis of a few hundred of the donors. An earlier analysis of around 600 of the donors showed that most TCR beta V segments appeared in productive rearrangements either about 87% or about 30% of the time, which broadly matched IMGT annotations. In a later analysis, HLA-associated TCR beta chains were found to be more clonally expanded and to have lower generation probabilities than equally common non-associated chains.

The cohort consisted of approximately 670 healthy bone marrow donors. At the time of sampling, every cohort member was nominally healthy, though immune exposures that went unrecorded were likely present. The donor tested CMV seropositive, placing the donor among the 289 seropositive members of the cohort. Every donor gave a peripheral blood sample, and the peripheral blood mononuclear cells from that sample were used for TCR beta sequencing. The Qiagen DNeasy Blood Extraction Kit was used to extract genomic DNA from the blood cell samples. The CDR3 runs 14 residues from the cysteine to the phenylalanine. Only the CDR3 portion is preserved as DNA: 42 bases, with reading frame beginning at the first base. CDR1 SNHLY and CDR2 FYNNEI are derived from the germline V gene. V is clipped by 2 bases and J by 0 bases, and the sequence between their germline boundaries is 6 bases long.

This clonotype was obtained from a woman aged 70-85 years in good health and CMV-seropositive. Recombination linked TRBV2 to TRBJ2-3; a tentative D call is TRBD1 (6 bases match). Material: PBMCs. The CDR3 protein sequence reads: CASSEQGSTDTQYF. The DNA is as follows: TGTGCCAGCAGTGAACAGGGGAGCACAGATACGCAGTATTTT.